This TCR beta chain is drawn from a study of early T cells in non-severe SARS-CoV-2 infection. Study-level background: Unsorted whole blood bulk RNA was sequenced, with unpaired chains.

In the library, individual cDNA molecules carried attached unique molecular identifiers. TCRdb passed the 5' RACE reads through MiXCR, listing each CDR3 protein once. This sample carries about 19,000 distinct CDR3 sequences, around 4.2% of them seen once, and the ten largest clones take around 7.7%. In this sample, this clonotype turned up many times. Its antigen is not known. Findings of the study overall: The matching step, a VDJdb search, favored anti-spike CD8 responses and missed private and CD4 specificities.

Germline values: CDR1 LGHDT, CDR2 YNNKEL (reference sequence). Trimming left V 5 bases short and J 2 bases short, with 9 bases between. The CDR3 sequence is 13 residues long. This clonotype was obtained from an adult who was a healthcare worker with PCR-confirmed SARS-CoV-2 infection or an uninfected control (not recorded which). This sequence joins TRBV3-1 and TRBJ1-1, with no clear D. The sequenced sample consisted of whole blood. CDR3 bases: TGTGCCAGCAGCTTCGGGCGTAACACTGAAGCTTTCTTT. Encoded protein: CASSFGRNTEAFF.